This T cell receptor beta chain appears in the sequencing data of a study of blood T cell repertoires in COVID-19 (dated by TCRdb to about 2020). About the investigation overall: Samples from collaborators originated in the United States, Italy and Spain and spanned both the acute and convalescent phases of COVID-19. The prospective study material was composed of cDNA or gDNA derived from T cells, B-cell-depleted T cells, or PBMCs. Deeply sampled blood TCRbeta repertoires from subjects exposed to, actively infected with, or recovered from COVID-19 were included in the dataset. The repertoires were released in a freely available public database intended as a resource for research on the immune response to SARS-CoV-2. The samples were drawn from two sources: the first 160 participants of the ongoing ImmuneRACE study, and over 950 subjects contributed by 6 global collaborators. Nearly every sample came with metadata listing a de-identified subject ID, COVID-19 status, age in years and sex. Where HLA class I and class II types were available, the types were taken from metadata supplied by the sample provider, not from assay-based typing. Broad study findings and their caveats: Clinical and demographic metadata were provided uncurated, with the amount varying by source and participant.

TCRbeta CDR3 regions were amplified from genomic DNA by means of the immunoSEQ Assay, a bias-controlled multiplex PCR. The study's processing was this. The number of nucleated cells in each sample was estimated from the amplification of reference gene primers within the assay. To quantify the absolute abundance of each unique TCRbeta CDR3 rearrangement, sequence reads were collapsed and filtered. For each sample, productive Simpson clonality was calculated as the square root of Simpson's diversity index across productive rearrangements. TCRdb took over this immuneACCESS table, retaining in-frame rearrangements with V and J assigned. Such tables are incomplete; in checked studies, under half of the missing clones stem from an unresolved V gene, and the remainder is unexplained. The D gene and trimming were derived from the DNA, and the V and J assignments and clone size from that table. This sample has roughly 250,000 clones in its table, and around 87% of those were observed once. The ten biggest clones cover about 2.1% of the sample.

The collaborating institutions used their own protocols to collect whole blood in K2EDTA tubes. For TCRbeta analysis, collaborator samples were shipped as frozen whole blood, as isolated PBMCs, or as DNA extracted from either sample type. From the cysteine up to the phenylalanine, the CDR3 has a length of 11 residues. The read is trimmed to its CDR3 DNA, 33 bases read in frame from base 1. Per the germline V gene (reference sequence), SGHKS is the CDR1 and YYEKEE is the CDR2. The junction carries 10 bases between V and J, which are trimmed by 6 bases and 7 bases respectively. Turning to this clone: Which antigen it targets is not known. Base qualities are not recorded, but no much larger clone differs from it by a single base.

Material: peripheral blood. This sequence uses TRBV5-5 and TRBJ1-1; the D region possibly corresponds to TRBD1 (5 bases align). This sequence was found in a woman between 50 and 59 years old with acute or convalescent COVID-19. The DNA sequence is given as TGTGCCAGCACCGCGGGGGGTGAAGCTTTCTTT. This encodes CASTAGGEAFF.